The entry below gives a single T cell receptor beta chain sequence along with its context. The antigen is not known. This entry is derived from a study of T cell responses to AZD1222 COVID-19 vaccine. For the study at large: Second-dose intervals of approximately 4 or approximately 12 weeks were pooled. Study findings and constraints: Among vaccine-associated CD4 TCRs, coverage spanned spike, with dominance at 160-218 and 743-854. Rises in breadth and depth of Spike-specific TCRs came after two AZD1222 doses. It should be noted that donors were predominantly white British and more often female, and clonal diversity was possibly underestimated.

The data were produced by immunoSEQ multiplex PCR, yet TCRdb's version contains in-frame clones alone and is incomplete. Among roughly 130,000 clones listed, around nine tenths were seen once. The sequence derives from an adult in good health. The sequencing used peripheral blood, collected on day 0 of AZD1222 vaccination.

In nucleotides, the CDR3 is TGTGCCAGCAGTGAGGACTCCGGGACAGGGAGCTATGGCTACACCTTC. Its protein product is CASSEDSGTGSYGYTF. This rearrangement joins TRBV6-1 to TRBJ1-2; 9 nucleotides agree with TRBD1. Germline loops: CDR1 MNHNS, CDR2 SASEGT. With V trimmed by 3 bases and J by 4 bases, 9 bases remained unmatched. The CDR3 contains 16 residues.